This TCR beta chain was documented in a study of blood T cell repertoires in COVID-19. Study-level information: The United States, Italy and Spain provided the acute and convalescent COVID-19 samples. T cells, B-cell-depleted T cells, or PBMCs supplied cDNA or gDNA.

CDR3 length: 14 residues. With 8 bases removed from V and 5 bases from J, the gap between germline ends came to 17 bases. Germline-derived CDR1 and CDR2 are MNHEY and SVGAGI. Methods used by the authors: The assay estimated nucleated cells by amplifying reference gene primers. TCRdb's table, derived via immunoSEQ multiplex PCR, lists solely in-frame clones and lacks some. V and J calls and clone size come straight from that table; D and trimming were deduced from the DNA. The sample includes 200,000 to 300,000 clones, roughly 80% of them seen just once. What was sequenced was peripheral blood. This TCR came from a woman in her sixties with active or convalescent COVID-19. The genes are TRBV6-5 and TRBJ2-3; the D gene is possibly TRBD2 (6 bases). CDR3: CASERGGRGDTQYF. The CDR3 DNA sequence: TGTGCCAGCGAGAGGGGAGGTCGGGGAGATACGCAGTATTTT.